The 14 T cell receptor beta chains in this list originate from one sample, sequenced in a study of blood T cell repertoires in COVID-19. Only in-frame clones appear in the TCRdb table, and some are missing; sequencing was by immunoSEQ multiplex PCR. The table includes about 210,000 clones, roughly 80% detected once. Sequences were obtained from peripheral blood. These receptors all stem from a woman over 75 with COVID-19, enrolled during active disease.

The chain carries TRBV7-6 and TRBJ1-2, with D maybe TRBD1 (5 bases). The CDR3 runs 14 residues. V dropped 1 base and J dropped 8 bases, with 14 bases sitting between them. Per the germline V gene, CDR1 is SGHVS and CDR2 is FNYEAQ. The CDR3 region is CASSLVPDQGGYTF. CDR3 bases: TGTGCCAGCAGCTTAGTGCCGGACCAGGGCGGCTACACCTTC.

V usage is TRBV5-1 and J usage is TRBJ2-3; 10 bases are a match to TRBD2. The junction had 4 bases not matched to a gene; V was cut back by 6 bases and J by 3 bases. Germline CDR1 and CDR2: SGHRS and YFSETQ. This CDR3 comprises 14 residues. For the CDR3, the DNA is TGCGCCAGCAATCAACTAGCGGGGACAGATACGCAGTATTTT. Translating it yields CASNQLAGTDTQYF.

CDR3 nucleotide sequence: TGTGCCACCAGCAAGTCGACAAGCACAGATACGCAGTATTTT. It codes for CATSKSTSTDTQYF. The chain combines TRBV15 with TRBJ2-3, with unresolved D. In germline, CDR1 is LNHNV, CDR2 YYDKDF (reference sequence). The CDR3 extends over 14 amino acids. V was cut by 4 bases and J by 0 bases, with 8 bases left in between.

In this sample, this clone turned up a few times. The gene calls are TRBV5-6 and TRBJ1-1, with TRBD1 as a possible D gene (5 bases). Deletions cut 0 bases from V and 1 base from J, with 7 bases between. Germline CDR1 and CDR2: SGHDT and YYEEEE. This CDR3 region has 14 residues. CDR3 bases: TGTGCCAGCAGCTTGGGCAGGGCGAACACTGAAGCTTTCTTT. It encodes CASSLGRANTEAFF.

The rearrangement links TRBV5-1 to TRBJ2-5; TRBD1 agrees at 12 bases. The CDR3 is 15 residues long. V lost 4 bases, J lost 5 bases, and 6 bases stayed unmatched. CDR1 and CDR2 (germline): SGHRS, YFSETQ. In DNA, the CDR3 is TGCGCCAGCAGCGGGGGGACAGGGGGCTTGGAGACCCAGTACTTC. Translation: CASSGGTGGLETQYF. Using reference TRBV5-1 and TRBJ2-5 for the parts outside the CDR3, the full variable domain is KAGVTQTPRYLIKTRGQQVTLSCSPISGHRSVSWYQQTPGQGLQFLFEYFSETQRNKGNFPGRFSGRQFSNSRSEMNVSTLELGDSALYLCASSGGTGGLETQYFGPGTRLLVL.

The chain is built from TRBV7-5 and TRBJ2-7; TRBD2, as called in the table, went unchecked against the DNA. TRBV7-5 corresponds to a pseudogene. This CDR3 region has 18 residues. The CDR3 loop is CVRSLVIPSSGVPYEQYF. In nucleotides, the CDR3 is TGTGTCAGAAGCTTAGTAATCCCTTCTAGCGGGGTCCCCTACGAGCAGTACTTC.

V usage is TRBV6-5 and J usage is TRBJ2-1, with 9 positions matching TRBD1. The CDR3 is made up of 15 amino acids. CDR1 and CDR2 (germline): MNHEY, SVGAGI. The J segment lost 5 bases and the V segment lost 7 bases, leaving 9 bases of the junction unmatched. The CDR3: CASTVDRGQNNEQFF. CDR3 sequence (DNA): TGTGCCAGCACTGTGGACAGGGGACAAAACAATGAGCAGTTCTTC.

The rearrangement uses TRBV6-1 and TRBJ2-7; D may be TRBD2 (6 bases). CDR3 size: 15 residues. Trimming left V 2 bases short and J 0 bases short, with 11 bases between. The germline CDR1 and CDR2 sequences are MNHNS and SASEGT. Written as DNA, the CDR3 is TGTGCCAGCAGTGAACGCGGCGGGGCCTCCTACGAGCAGTACGTC. It codes for CASSERGGASYEQYV.

The chain has TRBV30 and TRBJ2-7; D is perhaps TRBD1 (6 bases). The CDR3 loop spans 13 amino acids. Germline V gives CDR1 GTSNPN, CDR2 SVGIG (reference sequence). V was trimmed by 0 bases and J by 2 bases, leaving 8 bases between them. CDR3 region: CAWSVPGAYEQYF. The DNA for the CDR3 is TGTGCCTGGAGTGTACCAGGGGCCTACGAGCAGTACTTC.

The J gene is TRBJ1-6, the V gene TRBV5-1, with 9 bases fitting TRBD1. J was trimmed by 8 bases and V by 4 bases; bases with no gene match: 7. CDR3 length equals 15 residues. CDR1 is SGHRS and CDR2 is YFSETQ in the germline V gene. The CDR3 DNA sequence: TGCGCCAGCAGCCCTCGGACAGGGGCGGATTCACCCCTCCACTTT. Translating gives CASSPRTGADSPLHF.

In this sample, this clone turned up a few times. This rearrangement joins TRBV5-6 to TRBJ1-2, with D perhaps matching TRBD1 (6 bases). Trimming stripped 1 base from V and 7 bases from J, with 17 bases between. This CDR3 has 15 residues. From germline, CDR1 is SGHDT and CDR2 YYEEEE. CDR3 loop: CASSLWGSPGVGYTF. The CDR3 nucleotides read TGTGCCAGCAGCTTGTGGGGGTCTCCAGGGGTTGGCTACACCTTC.

The rearrangement uses TRBV11-2 and TRBJ2-3; tentatively, D is TRBD2 (6 bases). The CDR3 is made up of 14 amino acids. Germline CDR1 is SGHAT and CDR2 is FQNNGV. Trimming pared 5 bases from V and 7 bases from J, leaving 16 bases between. CDR3 sequence reads: CASSKTAAGHTQYF. The CDR3 bases are TGTGCCAGCAGCAAAACGGCGGCGGGACATACGCAGTATTTT. The full variable domain, in which reference TRBV11-2 and TRBJ2-3 provide the parts outside the CDR3, is EAGVAQSPRYKIIEKRQSVAFWCNPISGHATLYWYQQILGQGPKLLIQFQNNGVVDDSQLPKDRFSAERLKGVDSTLKIQPAKLEDSAVYLCASSKTAAGHTQYFGPGTRLTVL.

This rearrangement joins TRBV11-2 to TRBJ2-7; possible D gene TRBD1, 6 bases. The germline CDR1 and CDR2 sequences are SGHAT and FQNNGV. The V end was cut by 1 base, the J end by 3 bases, with 10 bases between. The CDR3 length is 14 residues. The CDR3: CASSLVTGSYEQYF. In DNA, the CDR3 is TGTGCCAGCAGCTTAGTGACAGGTAGCTACGAGCAGTACTTC.

V usage is TRBV7-9 and J usage is TRBJ1-1, with D perhaps matching TRBD1 (6 bases). The CDR3 has 14 amino acids. Trimming pared 5 bases from V and 1 base from J, leaving 11 bases between. Germline loops: CDR1 SEHNR, CDR2 FQNEAQ (reference sequence). CDR3 nucleotide sequence: TGTGCCAGCAGCCCAAGAGGGGGGAACACTGAAGCTTTCTTT. Protein sequence: CASSPRGGNTEAFF.